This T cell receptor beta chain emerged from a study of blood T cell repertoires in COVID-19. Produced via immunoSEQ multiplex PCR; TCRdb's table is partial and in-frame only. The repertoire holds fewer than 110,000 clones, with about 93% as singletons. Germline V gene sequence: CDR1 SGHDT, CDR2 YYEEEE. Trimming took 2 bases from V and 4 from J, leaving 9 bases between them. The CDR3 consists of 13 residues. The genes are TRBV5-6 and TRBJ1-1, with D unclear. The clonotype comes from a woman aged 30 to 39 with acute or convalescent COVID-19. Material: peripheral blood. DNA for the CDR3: TGTGCCAGCAGCTTCGGGTTGTCCACTGAAGCTTTCTTT. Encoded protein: CASSFGLSTEAFF.